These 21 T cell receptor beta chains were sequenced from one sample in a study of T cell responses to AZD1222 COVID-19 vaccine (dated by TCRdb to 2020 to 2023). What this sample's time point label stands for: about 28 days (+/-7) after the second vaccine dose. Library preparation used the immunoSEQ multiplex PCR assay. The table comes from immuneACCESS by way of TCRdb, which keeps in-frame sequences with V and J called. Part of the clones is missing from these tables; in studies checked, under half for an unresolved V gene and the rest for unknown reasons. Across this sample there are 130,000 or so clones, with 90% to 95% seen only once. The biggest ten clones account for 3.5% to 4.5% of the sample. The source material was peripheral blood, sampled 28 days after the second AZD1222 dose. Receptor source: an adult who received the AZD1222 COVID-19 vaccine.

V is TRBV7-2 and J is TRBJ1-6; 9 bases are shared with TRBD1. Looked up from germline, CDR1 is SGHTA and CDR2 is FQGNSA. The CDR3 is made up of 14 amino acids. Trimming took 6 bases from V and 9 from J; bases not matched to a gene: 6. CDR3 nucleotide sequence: TGTGCCAGCAGACAGGGACAGGGAGTTTCACCCCTCCACTTT. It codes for CASRQGQGVSPLHF.

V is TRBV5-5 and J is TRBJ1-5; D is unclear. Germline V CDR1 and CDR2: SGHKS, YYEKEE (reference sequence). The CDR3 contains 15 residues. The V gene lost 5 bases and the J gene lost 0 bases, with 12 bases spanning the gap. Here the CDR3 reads CASSSDLYSNQPQHF. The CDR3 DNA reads TGTGCCAGCAGTTCCGACTTGTATAGCAATCAGCCCCAGCATTTT.

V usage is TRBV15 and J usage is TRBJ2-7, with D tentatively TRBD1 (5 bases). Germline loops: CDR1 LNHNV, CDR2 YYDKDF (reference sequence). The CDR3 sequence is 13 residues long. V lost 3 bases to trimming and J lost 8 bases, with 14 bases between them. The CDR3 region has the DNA TGTGCCACCAGCAGTTCTATAGGGGTCCAGCAGTACTTC. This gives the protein CATSSSIGVQQYF.

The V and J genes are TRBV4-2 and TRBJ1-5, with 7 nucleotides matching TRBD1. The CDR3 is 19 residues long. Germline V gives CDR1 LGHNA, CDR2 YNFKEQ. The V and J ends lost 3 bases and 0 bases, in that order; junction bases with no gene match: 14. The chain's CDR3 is CASSHFRAGTEYSNQPQHF. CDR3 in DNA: TGTGCCAGCAGCCACTTCCGGGCCGGGACAGAGTATAGCAATCAGCCCCAGCATTTT.

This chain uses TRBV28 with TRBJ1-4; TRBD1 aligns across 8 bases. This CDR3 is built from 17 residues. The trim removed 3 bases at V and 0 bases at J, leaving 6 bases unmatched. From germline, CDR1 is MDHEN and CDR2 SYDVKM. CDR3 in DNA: TGTGCCAGCAGTTTGATTACAGGGGGTTCAACTAATGAAAAACTGTTTTTT. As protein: CASSLITGGSTNEKLFF.

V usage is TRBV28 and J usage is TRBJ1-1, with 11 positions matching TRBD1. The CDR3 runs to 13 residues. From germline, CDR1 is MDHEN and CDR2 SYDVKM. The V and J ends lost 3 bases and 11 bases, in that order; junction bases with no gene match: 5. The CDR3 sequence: CASSLPDRGLAFF. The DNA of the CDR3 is TGTGCCAGCAGTTTGCCGGACAGGGGGCTTGCTTTCTTT.

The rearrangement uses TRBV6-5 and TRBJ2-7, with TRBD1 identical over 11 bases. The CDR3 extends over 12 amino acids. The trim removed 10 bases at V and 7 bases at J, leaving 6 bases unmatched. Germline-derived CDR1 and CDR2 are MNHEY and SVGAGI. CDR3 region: CATRTGGGEQYF. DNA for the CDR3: TGTGCCACCAGGACAGGGGGCGGTGAGCAGTACTTC.

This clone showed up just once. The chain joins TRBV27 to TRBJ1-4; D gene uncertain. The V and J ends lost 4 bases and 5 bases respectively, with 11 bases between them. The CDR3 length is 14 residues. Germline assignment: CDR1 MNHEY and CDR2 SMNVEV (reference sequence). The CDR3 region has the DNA TGTGCCAGCAGTTCTCAGAGATTCAATGAAAAACTGTTTTTT. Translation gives CASSSQRFNEKLFF.

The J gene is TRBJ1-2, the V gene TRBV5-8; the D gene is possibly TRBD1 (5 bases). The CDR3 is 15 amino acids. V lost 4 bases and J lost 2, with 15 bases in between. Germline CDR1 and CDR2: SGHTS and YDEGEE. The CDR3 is CASSPEGARNYGYTF. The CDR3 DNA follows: TGTGCCAGCAGCCCGGAAGGGGCGCGAAACTATGGCTACACCTTC.

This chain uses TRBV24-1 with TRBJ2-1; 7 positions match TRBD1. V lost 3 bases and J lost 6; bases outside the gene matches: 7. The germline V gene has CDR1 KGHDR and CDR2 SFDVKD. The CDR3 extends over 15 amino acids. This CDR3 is CATSDRQGPRNEQFF. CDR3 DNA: TGTGCCACCAGTGATCGACAGGGTCCTCGCAATGAGCAGTTCTTC.

The CDR3 spells CASSLAGTSTDTQYF. In DNA, the CDR3 is TGTGCCAGCAGCTTAGCAGGGACTAGCACAGATACGCAGTATTTT. V is TRBV7-6 and J is TRBJ2-3; possible D gene TRBD2, 6 bases. Germline lookup yields CDR1 SGHVS and CDR2 FNYEAQ. Trimming removed 0 bases at V and 0 bases at J, with 7 bases between. The CDR3 length is 15 residues.

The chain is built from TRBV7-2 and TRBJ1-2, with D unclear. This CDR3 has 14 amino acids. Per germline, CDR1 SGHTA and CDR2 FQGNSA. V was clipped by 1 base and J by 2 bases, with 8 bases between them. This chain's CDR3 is CASSLGASNYGYTF. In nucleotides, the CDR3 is TGTGCCAGCAGCTTAGGAGCCAGCAACTATGGCTACACCTTC.

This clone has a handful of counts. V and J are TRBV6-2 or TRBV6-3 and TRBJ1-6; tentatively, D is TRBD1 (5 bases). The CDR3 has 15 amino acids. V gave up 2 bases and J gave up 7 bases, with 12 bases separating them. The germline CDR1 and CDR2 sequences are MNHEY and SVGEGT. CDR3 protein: CASSYPQEGNSPLHF. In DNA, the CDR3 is TGTGCCAGCAGTTACCCGCAGGAGGGGAATTCACCCCTCCACTTT.

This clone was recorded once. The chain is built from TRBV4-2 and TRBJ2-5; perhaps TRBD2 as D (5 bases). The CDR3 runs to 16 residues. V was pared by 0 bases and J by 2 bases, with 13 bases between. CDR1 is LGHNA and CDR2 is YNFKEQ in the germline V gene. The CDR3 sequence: CASSQEDSWEQETQYF. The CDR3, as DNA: TGTGCCAGCAGCCAAGAGGACTCCTGGGAGCAAGAGACCCAGTACTTC.

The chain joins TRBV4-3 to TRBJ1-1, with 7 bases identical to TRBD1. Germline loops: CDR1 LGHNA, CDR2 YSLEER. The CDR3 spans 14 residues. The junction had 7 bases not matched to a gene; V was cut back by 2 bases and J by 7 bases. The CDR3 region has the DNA TGCGCCAGCAGCCAAAGAGGGGGCCAGGGTGAAGCTTTCTTT. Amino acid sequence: CASSQRGGQGEAFF.

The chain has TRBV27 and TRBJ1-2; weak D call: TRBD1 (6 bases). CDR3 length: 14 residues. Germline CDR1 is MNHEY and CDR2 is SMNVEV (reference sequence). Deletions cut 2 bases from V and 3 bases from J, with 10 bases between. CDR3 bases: TGTGCCAGCAGTTTAATAGGGGGGTACTATGGCTACACCTTC. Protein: CASSLIGGYYGYTF.

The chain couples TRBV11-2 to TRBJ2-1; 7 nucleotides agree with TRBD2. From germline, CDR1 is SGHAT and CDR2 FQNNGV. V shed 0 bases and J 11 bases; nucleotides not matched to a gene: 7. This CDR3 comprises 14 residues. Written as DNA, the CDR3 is TGTGCCAGCAGCTTAGAGAGGGGAGGGATCAAGCAGTTCTTC. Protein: CASSLERGGIKQFF.

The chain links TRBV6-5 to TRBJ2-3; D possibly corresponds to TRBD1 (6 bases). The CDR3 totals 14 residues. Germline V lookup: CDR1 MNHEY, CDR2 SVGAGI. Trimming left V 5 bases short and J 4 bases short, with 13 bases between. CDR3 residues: CASSRSGEADTQYF. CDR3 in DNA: TGTGCCAGCAGTAGGTCAGGGGAAGCAGATACGCAGTATTTT.

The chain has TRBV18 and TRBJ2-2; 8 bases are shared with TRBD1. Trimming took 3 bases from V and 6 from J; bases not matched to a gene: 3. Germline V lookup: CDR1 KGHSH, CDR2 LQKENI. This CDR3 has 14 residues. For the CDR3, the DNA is TGTGCCAGCTCACCCCAGGGGGCGGCCGGGGAGCTGTTTTTT. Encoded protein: CASSPQGAAGELFF.

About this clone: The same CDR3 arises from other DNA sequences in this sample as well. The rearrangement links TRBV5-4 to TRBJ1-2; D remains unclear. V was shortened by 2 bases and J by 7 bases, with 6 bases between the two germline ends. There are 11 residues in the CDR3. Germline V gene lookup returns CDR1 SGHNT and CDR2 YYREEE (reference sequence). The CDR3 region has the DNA TGTGCCAGCAGCTTTTTGGGTGGCTACACCTTC. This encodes CASSFLGGYTF.

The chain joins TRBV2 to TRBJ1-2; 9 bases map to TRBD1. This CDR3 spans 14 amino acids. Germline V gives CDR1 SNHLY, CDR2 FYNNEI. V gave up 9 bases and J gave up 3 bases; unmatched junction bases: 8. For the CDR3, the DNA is TGTGCCAGTTTCCCGGGACAGGGATACTATGGCTACACCTTC. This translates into CASFPGQGYYGYTF.